The sequence of this T cell receptor (beta chain) was determined in a study of shared clonotypes between healthy human individuals. Of note for this clone: Antigen unknown. The sample holds other DNA sequences that translate to the same CDR3.

As processed by the authors: Junction-only sequences without quality scores were provided by ImmunoSEQ, so filtering was different. The protocol was immunoSEQ multiplex PCR, while the TCRdb copy is restricted to in-frame clones and leaves out a portion. V, J and clone size are taken as reported in that table, and D and trimming were inferred from the DNA itself. Here the sample spans about 1.5 million clones, approximately 98% being singletons. Study outcomes and limitations: Naive subsets generally exceeded memory subsets in estimated richness.

The CDR3 contains 14 residues. Deletions cut 2 bases from V and 5 bases from J, with 10 bases between. CDR1 and CDR2 (germline): SGDLS, YYNGEE. This sequence was found in a young man in good health. Sequenced: naive CD4+ T cells sorted from blood. The subset here: CD45RA+ positively selected. V usage is TRBV9 and J usage is TRBJ1-4; weak D call: TRBD1 (5 bases). The CDR3 here is CASSVGTLNEKLFF. The CDR3 region has the DNA TGTGCCAGCAGCGTCGGGACGCTAAATGAAAAACTGTTTTTT.